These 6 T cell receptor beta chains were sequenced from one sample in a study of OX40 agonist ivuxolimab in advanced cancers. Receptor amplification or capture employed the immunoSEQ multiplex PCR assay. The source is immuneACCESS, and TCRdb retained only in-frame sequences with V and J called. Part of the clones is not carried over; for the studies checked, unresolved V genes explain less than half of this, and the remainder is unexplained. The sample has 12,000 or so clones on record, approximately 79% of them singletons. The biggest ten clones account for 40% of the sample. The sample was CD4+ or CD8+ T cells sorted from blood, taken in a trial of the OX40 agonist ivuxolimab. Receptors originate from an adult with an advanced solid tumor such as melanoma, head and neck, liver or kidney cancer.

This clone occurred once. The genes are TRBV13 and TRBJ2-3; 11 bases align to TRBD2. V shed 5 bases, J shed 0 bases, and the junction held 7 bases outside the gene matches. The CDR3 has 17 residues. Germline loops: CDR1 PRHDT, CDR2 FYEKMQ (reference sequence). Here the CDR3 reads CASSDTSGRGSTDTQYF. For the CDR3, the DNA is TGTGCCAGCAGCGACACTAGCGGGAGAGGGAGCACAGATACGCAGTATTTT.

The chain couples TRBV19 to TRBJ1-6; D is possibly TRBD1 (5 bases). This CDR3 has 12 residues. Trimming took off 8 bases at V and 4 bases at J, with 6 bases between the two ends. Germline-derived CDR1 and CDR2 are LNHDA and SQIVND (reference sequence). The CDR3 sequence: CASRQYNSPLHF. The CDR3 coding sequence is TGTGCCAGTCGACAGTATAATTCACCCCTCCACTTT.

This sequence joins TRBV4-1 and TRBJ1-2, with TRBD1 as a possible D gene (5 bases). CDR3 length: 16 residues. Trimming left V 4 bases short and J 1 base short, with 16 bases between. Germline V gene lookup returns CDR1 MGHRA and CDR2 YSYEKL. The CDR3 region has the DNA TGCGCCAGCAGCCCGGGGCCCGAACATAATAACTATGGCTACACCTTC. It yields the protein CASSPGPEHNNYGYTF.

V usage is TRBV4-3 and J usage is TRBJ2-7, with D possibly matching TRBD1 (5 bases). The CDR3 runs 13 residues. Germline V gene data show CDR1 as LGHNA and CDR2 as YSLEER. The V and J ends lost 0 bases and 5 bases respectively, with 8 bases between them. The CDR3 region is CASSQDRVHEQYF. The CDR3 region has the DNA TGCGCCAGCAGCCAAGACAGGGTCCACGAGCAGTACTTC.

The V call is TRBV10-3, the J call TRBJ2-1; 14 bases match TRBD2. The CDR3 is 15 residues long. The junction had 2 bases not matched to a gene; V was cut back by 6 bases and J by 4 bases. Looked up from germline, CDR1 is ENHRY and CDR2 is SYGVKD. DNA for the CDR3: TGTGCCATCAGGGGACTAGCGGGGGAGTACAATGAGCAGTTCTTC. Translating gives CAIRGLAGEYNEQFF.

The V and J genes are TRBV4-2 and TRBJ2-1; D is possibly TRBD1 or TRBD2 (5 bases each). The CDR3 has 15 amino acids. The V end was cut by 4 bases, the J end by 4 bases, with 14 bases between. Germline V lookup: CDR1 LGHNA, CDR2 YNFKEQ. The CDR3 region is CASSRSGTKYNEQFF. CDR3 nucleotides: TGTGCCAGCAGCCGATCCGGGACGAAGTACAATGAGCAGTTCTTC.